Below, 23 T cell receptor beta chains from the same sample are listed, as sequenced in a study of blood T cell repertoires in COVID-19. The table came from immunoSEQ multiplex PCR; TCRdb's copy has only in-frame clones and leaves some out. The sample includes over 200,000 clones, about 85% of them seen just once. Input material: PBMCs or T cells enriched from blood (not recorded which). These receptors all come from a man aged 25 to 40 who had recovered from COVID-19.

The chain recombines TRBV7-6 with TRBJ1-1; D possibly corresponds to TRBD1 (6 bases). The CDR3 is 16 residues long. CDR1 and CDR2 (germline): SGHVS, FNYEAQ. Trimming removed 5 bases at V and 1 base at J, with 17 bases between. CDR3 coding DNA: TGTGCCAGCAGCGGGGACAAACAGACGGGGAACACTGAAGCTTTCTTT. Its translation: CASSGDKQTGNTEAFF.

The chain employs TRBV10-1 and TRBJ2-2; D unclear. The CDR3 runs to 12 residues. Germline values: CDR1 WNHNN, CDR2 SYGVQD (reference sequence). V lost 2 bases, J lost 11 bases, and 9 bases lay in between. The CDR3 region is CASSEMFGELFF. In nucleotides, the CDR3 is TGCGCCAGCAGTGAGATGTTTGGCGAGCTGTTTTTT.

V is TRBV18 and J is TRBJ2-7, with TRBD2 matching over 11 bases. J lost 2 bases, V lost 3 bases, and 3 bases had no gene match. Germline loops: CDR1 KGHSH, CDR2 LQKENI. The CDR3 runs to 15 residues. The CDR3 bases are TGTGCCAGCTCACCCCTAGCGGGAGGACCCTACGAGCAGTACTTC. Residues: CASSPLAGGPYEQYF.

V is TRBV20-1 and J is TRBJ1-2; D is possibly TRBD1 (6 bases). The CDR3 totals 12 residues. Trimming cost V 3 bases and J 4 bases, with 9 bases left between them. Germline-derived CDR1 and CDR2 are DFQATT and SNEGSKA (reference sequence). CDR3 region: CSASWTVYGYTF. Here the CDR3 DNA reads TGCAGTGCTAGTTGGACAGTCTATGGCTACACCTTC.

The chain is built from TRBV6-5 and TRBJ2-7, with D possibly matching TRBD2 (5 bases). The germline CDR1 and CDR2 sequences are MNHEY and SVGAGI. This CDR3 comprises 10 residues. This CDR3 reads CVIGVNEQYF. CDR3 sequence (DNA): TGTGTCATCGGGGTCAACGAGCAGTACTTC.

The rearrangement links TRBV28 to TRBJ2-2; D gene ambiguous. There are 17 residues in the CDR3. Trimming left V 2 bases short and J 0 bases short, with 13 bases between. Germline CDR1 and CDR2: MDHEN and SYDVKM. CDR3 region: CASSLGSATANTGELFF. CDR3 sequence (DNA): TGTGCCAGCAGTTTAGGGTCCGCTACAGCGAACACCGGGGAGCTGTTTTTT. The variable domain in full, completed from reference TRBV28 and TRBJ2-2, reads DVKVTQSSRYLVKRTGEKVFLECVQDMDHENMFWYRQDPGLGLRLIYFSYDVKMKEKGDIPEGYSVSREKKERFSLILESASTNQTSMYLCASSLGSATANTGELFFGEGSRLTVL.

The DNA of the CDR3 is TGTGCCAGCAGTTCCCAGAACACCGGGGAGCTGTTTTTT. Its protein is CASSSQNTGELFF. V usage is TRBV12-3 or TRBV12-4 and J usage is TRBJ2-2; no clear D gene. Trimming cost V 4 bases and J 1 base, with 4 bases left between them. The CDR3 sequence is 13 residues long.

V usage is TRBV6-5 and J usage is TRBJ1-2; 9 bases match TRBD1. The CDR3 consists of 13 residues. V trimming: 6 bases; J trimming: 8 bases; junction bases outside the gene matches: 7. Germline-derived CDR1 and CDR2 are MNHEY and SVGAGI. The CDR3 region is CASRIDRGGGYTF. In DNA form, the CDR3 reads TGTGCCAGCAGAATCGACAGGGGGGGCGGCTACACCTTC.

This chain joins TRBV2 and TRBJ1-1; D is undetermined. CDR3 size: 11 residues. Germline values: CDR1 SNHLY, CDR2 FYNNEI. V lost 8 bases and J lost 4, with 8 bases in between. CDR3 in DNA: TGTGCCAGCTTGGAGGGCACTGAAGCTTTCTTT. This encodes CASLEGTEAFF.

V and J are TRBV15 and TRBJ2-7; possibly TRBD2 for D (6 bases). V lost 0 bases to trimming and J lost 4 bases, with 10 bases between them. The CDR3 is 14 residues long. Germline CDR1 reads LNHNV; CDR2 reads YYDKDF (reference sequence). This CDR3 is CATSREAGRYEQYF. CDR3 coding DNA: TGTGCCACCAGCAGAGAGGCAGGGAGGTACGAGCAGTACTTC.

This clone has only one observation. V gene TRBV21-1 combines with J gene TRBJ2-7; the table's TRBD1 call for D was not verified on the DNA. TRBV21-1 is a documented pseudogene. The CDR3 consists of 18 residues. This chain's CDR3 is CASSKTPPDGGQRHEQYF. The CDR3, as DNA: TGTGCCAGCAGCAAAACTCCGCCGGATGGGGGACAGAGACACGAGCAGTACTTC.

The rearrangement joins TRBV9 to TRBJ2-1; tentative D call: TRBD1 (5 bases). This CDR3 is 15 amino acids long. V was clipped by 7 bases and J by 4 bases, with 18 bases between them. CDR1 SGDLS and CDR2 YYNGEE come from the germline V gene. The CDR3 nucleotides read TGTGCCAGCCGGAAGACAGCCACACCATACAATGAGCAGTTCTTC. As protein: CASRKTATPYNEQFF.

This clone was observed a single time. The rearrangement uses TRBV27 and TRBJ2-7, with D perhaps matching TRBD1 (6 bases). Germline V gene lookup returns CDR1 MNHEY and CDR2 SMNVEV (reference sequence). The V end was cut by 1 base, the J end by 4 bases, with 8 bases between. CDR3 length equals 13 residues. The CDR3 here is CASSLFQGYEQYF. The CDR3 region has the DNA TGTGCCAGCAGTTTATTTCAGGGGTACGAGCAGTACTTC.

The chain links TRBV19 to TRBJ2-2; no definite D call. V dropped 3 bases and J dropped 6 bases, with 8 bases sitting between them. This CDR3 is 13 amino acids long. CDR1 and CDR2 (germline): LNHDA, SQIVND (reference sequence). The DNA of the CDR3 is TGTGCCAGTAGTATTCCCGAGGCCGGGGAGCTGTTTTTT. Amino acid sequence: CASSIPEAGELFF.

V gene TRBV24-1 combines with J gene TRBJ2-1; no definite D call. V gave up 5 bases and J gave up 4 bases, with 8 bases separating them. Germline values: CDR1 KGHDR, CDR2 SFDVKD. The CDR3 is made up of 13 amino acids. The CDR3 is CATSVVGYNEQFF. CDR3 nucleotides: TGTGCCACCAGTGTAGTTGGTTACAATGAGCAGTTCTTC.

The J gene is TRBJ1-1, the V gene TRBV7-9; TRBD1 might be the D (6 bases). The germline gives CDR1 SEHNR, CDR2 FQNEAQ (reference sequence). The V end was cut by 6 bases, the J end by 8 bases, with 10 bases between. The CDR3 spans 11 residues. The CDR3 DNA reads as TGTGCCAGCAGTGTGCAGGGGGAAGCTTTCTTT. Amino acid sequence: CASSVQGEAFF. Drawing the rest from reference TRBV7-9 and TRBJ1-1, the complete variable domain is DTGVSQNPRHKITKRGQNVTFRCDPISEHNRLYWYRQTLGQGPEFLTYFQNEAQLEKSRLLSDRFSAERPKGSFSTLEIQRTEQGDSAMYLCASSVQGEAFFGQGTRLTVV.

This clone was seen only once. The chain recombines TRBV11-2 with TRBJ2-1, with 10 positions matching TRBD2. From germline, CDR1 is SGHAT and CDR2 FQNNGV. V shed 4 bases and J 8 bases; nucleotides not matched to a gene: 14. There are 17 residues in the CDR3. The CDR3 DNA reads TGTGCCAGCAGCTCGGCCCCAGCGGGAGGGCCGATTTATGAGCAGTTCTTC. It translates to CASSSAPAGGPIYEQFF.

The chain recombines TRBV29-1 with TRBJ2-2; a possible D gene is TRBD2 (6 bases). Germline V gene lookup returns CDR1 SQVTM and CDR2 ANQGSEA. V was pared by 4 bases and J by 6 bases, with 18 bases between. This CDR3 contains 15 residues. The CDR3 region is CSVGRDALVPGELFF. CDR3 coding DNA: TGCAGCGTTGGGCGGGACGCCTTGGTGCCCGGGGAGCTGTTTTTT.

The rearrangement links TRBV28 to TRBJ2-2, with 8 bases identical to TRBD1. The V gene end was trimmed by 8 bases and the J gene end by 0 bases; junction bases not matched to a gene: 17. CDR3 length: 19 residues. CDR1 MDHEN and CDR2 SYDVKM come from the germline V gene. This chain's CDR3 is CASLRTGKIPGSNTGELFF. The CDR3 nucleotides are TGTGCCAGCCTGCGGACAGGGAAAATCCCCGGCTCGAACACCGGGGAGCTGTTTTTT. Together with reference TRBV28 and TRBJ2-2, the CDR3 gives the full variable domain: DVKVTQSSRYLVKRTGEKVFLECVQDMDHENMFWYRQDPGLGLRLIYFSYDVKMKEKGDIPEGYSVSREKKERFSLILESASTNQTSMYLCASLRTGKIPGSNTGELFFGEGSRLTVL.

The CDR3 here is CATQGSGANVLTF. The CDR3 nucleotides read TGCGCCACCCAGGGGTCTGGGGCCAACGTCCTGACTTTC. The chain uses TRBV4-3 and TRBJ2-6, with D tentatively TRBD1 (6 bases). Trimming shortened V by 10 bases and J by 1 base, and 8 bases separated the two germline ends. CDR1 and CDR2 from the germline V gene are LGHNA and YSLEER. This CDR3 is 13 amino acids long.

The rearrangement links TRBV5-5 to TRBJ1-4, with no clear D. Trimming stripped 2 bases from V and 4 bases from J, with 9 bases between. The germline V gene encodes CDR1 SGHKS and CDR2 YYEKEE (reference sequence). The CDR3 sequence is 14 residues long. The CDR3 nucleotides read TGTGCCAGCAGCTTCCCGGGGTTTAATGAAAAACTGTTTTTT. Encoded protein: CASSFPGFNEKLFF. Full variable domain (remainder filled in from reference TRBV5-5 and TRBJ1-4): DAGVTQSPTHLIKTRGQQVTLRCSPISGHKSVSWYQQVLGQGPQFIFQYYEKEERGRGNFPDRFSARQFPNYSSELNVNALLLGDSALYLCASSFPGFNEKLFFGSGTQLSVL.

This clone was picked up one time. V and J are TRBV19 and TRBJ1-3, with 8 bases matching TRBD1. From germline, CDR1 is LNHDA and CDR2 SQIVND (reference sequence). The CDR3 has 16 amino acids. V lost 6 bases to trimming and J lost 8 bases; unmatched junction nucleotides: 15. CDR3 sequence: CASSTFTGGHVDTIYF. CDR3 DNA sequence: TGTGCCAGTAGCACCTTCACAGGGGGTCATGTGGACACCATATATTTT.

This rearrangement joins TRBV7-9 to TRBJ2-3; D may be TRBD2 (6 bases). This CDR3 is 15 amino acids long. CDR1 and CDR2 (germline): SEHNR, FQNEAQ (reference sequence). V lost 4 bases to trimming and J lost 5 bases, with 16 bases between them. For the CDR3, the DNA is TGTGCCAGCAGCTATAACAGTGGGGGAGGAGATACGCAGTATTTT. It codes for CASSYNSGGGDTQYF.